Shown below are 21 T cell receptor beta chains from a single sample sequenced in a study of shared clonotypes between healthy human individuals. Sequencing was performed with immunoSEQ multiplex PCR; in TCRdb, only in-frame clones are kept and a portion is missing. The sample shows about 2.1 million clones, over 85% of them seen only once. Naive CD8 populations comprised CD45RO-negative cells positively selected for CCR7, excluding terminally differentiated effector memory CD45RA+ cells. Input material: naive CD8+ T cells from PBMCs. These receptors were obtained from a man aged 18-30 years in good health. Some clones in this sample may be carry-over from other donors' samples.

This clone was found once. The V gene is TRBV28, the J gene TRBJ2-7; 7 bases line up with TRBD1. The germline gives CDR1 MDHEN, CDR2 SYDVKM. The junction had 6 bases not matched to a gene; V was cut back by 4 bases and J by 0 bases. This CDR3 spans 15 amino acids. CDR3 DNA: TGTGCCAGCAGTTCCCTAACAGGGGCCTCCTACGAGCAGTACTTC. Protein product: CASSSLTGASYEQYF.

The chain has TRBV27 and TRBJ1-5, with 8 bases that match TRBD1. CDR1 MNHEY and CDR2 SMNVEV come from the germline V gene (reference sequence). Germline trimming cut 6 bases from V and 3 bases from J; bases unmatched to any gene: 1. This CDR3 comprises 13 residues. CDR3 DNA sequence: TGTGCCAGCAGGGGACAGGTCAATCAGCCCCAGCATTTT. Translated, it gives CASRGQVNQPQHF.

The V and J genes are TRBV7-6 and TRBJ2-7, with 7 positions matching TRBD1. Germline lookup yields CDR1 SGHVS and CDR2 FNYEAQ. Trimming at V came to 3 bases and at J to 3 bases, leaving 11 bases not matched to a gene. The CDR3 extends over 16 amino acids. Here the CDR3 reads CASSFRQGEALYEQYF. The CDR3 DNA follows: TGTGCCAGCAGCTTTAGACAGGGAGAGGCCCTCTACGAGCAGTACTTC.

This chain links TRBV18 with TRBJ2-4; D gene uncertain. The V and J ends lost 3 bases and 5 bases respectively, with 11 bases between them. CDR1 and CDR2 (germline): KGHSH, LQKENI. The CDR3 is 14 residues long. CDR3 DNA sequence: TGTGCCAGCTCACCTCCACCGGCAGAAAACATTCAGTACTTC. It encodes CASSPPPAENIQYF. Variable domain in full (rest from reference TRBV18 and TRBJ2-4): NAGVMQNPRHLVRRRGQEARLRCSPMKGHSHVYWYRQLPEEGLKFMVYLQKENIIDESGMPKERFSAEFPKEGPSILRIQQVVRGDSAAYFCASSPPPAENIQYFGAGTRLSVL.

The rearrangement joins TRBV5-1 to TRBJ2-3; 7 bases align to TRBD1. The ends lost 3 bases at V and 0 bases at J; junction bases unmatched: 13. The CDR3 consists of 18 residues. Germline CDR1 is SGHRS and CDR2 is YFSETQ. Here the CDR3 DNA reads TGCGCCAGCAGCTCGTGGGAACCGGGACAGCAGAGCACAGATACGCAGTATTTT. Amino acids: CASSSWEPGQQSTDTQYF.

The CDR3 nucleotides are TGTGCCAGCAGTTTGTTTGGGATAATGAACACTGAAGCTTTCTTT. The encoded protein is CASSLFGIMNTEAFF. This chain connects TRBV27 to TRBJ1-1; D remains ambiguous. Trimming left V 3 bases short and J 0 bases short, with 11 bases between. The germline V gene has CDR1 MNHEY and CDR2 SMNVEV (reference sequence). This CDR3 is built from 15 residues.

The chain couples TRBV9 to TRBJ2-3, with 10 bases identical to TRBD1. This CDR3 is 16 amino acids long. Germline loops: CDR1 SGDLS, CDR2 YYNGEE. The V and J ends lost 3 bases and 1 base, in that order; junction bases with no gene match: 5. CDR3 nucleotide sequence: TGTGCCAGCAGCGCGTACGGGACAGGGGGCACAGATACGCAGTATTTT. This encodes CASSAYGTGGTDTQYF.

CDR3 sequence: CASSLGRESTDTQYF. In DNA form, the CDR3 reads TGTGCCAGCAGCCTGGGACGGGAAAGCACAGATACGCAGTATTTT. The rearrangement links TRBV13 to TRBJ2-3, with D perhaps TRBD1 or TRBD2 (5 bases each). Germline-derived CDR1 and CDR2 are PRHDT and FYEKMQ (reference sequence). V was pared by 5 bases and J by 0 bases, with 12 bases between. This CDR3 is 15 amino acids long.

The chain recombines TRBV27 with TRBJ2-2; tentatively, D is TRBD1 (6 bases). The V and J ends lost 5 bases and 0 bases respectively, with 22 bases between them. Per the germline V gene, CDR1 is MNHEY and CDR2 is SMNVEV (reference sequence). This CDR3 region has 19 residues. The CDR3 DNA is TGTGCCAGCAGTCCAACCAGGGGACGGCTTCTATCGAACACCGGGGAGCTGTTTTTT. Amino acids: CASSPTRGRLLSNTGELFF.

The V call is TRBV11-2, the J call TRBJ2-5, with 7 bases aligning to TRBD2. Germline CDR1 SGHAT, CDR2 FQNNGV. The ends lost 1 base at V and 5 bases at J; junction bases unmatched: 7. This CDR3 contains 15 residues. The CDR3 is CASSLVWREWETQYF. The CDR3 coding sequence is TGTGCCAGCAGCTTAGTTTGGCGGGAGTGGGAGACCCAGTACTTC.

The chain carries TRBV9 and TRBJ2-1; D ambiguous. The CDR3 spans 12 residues. V lost 2 bases and J lost 4, with 4 bases in between. Germline CDR1 is SGDLS and CDR2 is YYNGEE. CDR3 region: CASSVNYNEQFF. The CDR3 coding sequence is TGTGCCAGCAGCGTTAATTACAATGAGCAGTTCTTC. Variable domain in full (rest from reference TRBV9 and TRBJ2-1): DSGVTQTPKHLITATGQRVTLRCSPRSGDLSVYWYQQSLDQGLQFLIQYYNGEERAKGNILERFSAQQFPDLHSELNLSSLELGDSALYFCASSVNYNEQFFGPGTRLTVL.

The rearrangement uses TRBV4-3 and TRBJ1-4, with D tentatively TRBD1 (6 bases). In germline, CDR1 is LGHNA, CDR2 YSLEER. Trimming left V 0 bases short and J 0 bases short, with 20 bases between. The CDR3 contains 20 residues. The CDR3 sequence is CASSQDLRGARPSTNEKLFF. The CDR3 DNA follows: TGCGCCAGCAGCCAAGACCTCAGGGGTGCCCGACCCTCAACTAATGAAAAACTGTTTTTT.

Here the CDR3 DNA reads TGTGCCAGCAGCTTGTGGCCGAACACTGAAGCTTTCTTT. It codes for CASSLWPNTEAFF. The genes are TRBV5-4 and TRBJ1-1; D not resolved. The CDR3 is 13 residues long. Per the germline V gene, CDR1 is SGHNT and CDR2 is YYREEE (reference sequence). The ends were cut back, 1 base at V and 1 base at J, with 5 bases in the middle. Filled out from reference TRBV5-4 and TRBJ1-1, the complete variable domain reads ETGVTQSPTHLIKTRGQQVTLRCSSQSGHNTVSWYQQALGQGPQFIFQYYREEENGRGNFPPRFSGLQFPNYSSELNVNALELDDSALYLCASSLWPNTEAFFGQGTRLTVV.

The chain recombines TRBV9 with TRBJ2-2; the D call may be TRBD1 or TRBD2 (5 bases each). Trimming took off 1 base at V and 1 base at J, with 11 bases between the two ends. Germline loops: CDR1 SGDLS, CDR2 YYNGEE. The CDR3 consists of 16 residues. The CDR3 protein is CASSVHRGGNTGELFF. CDR3 in DNA: TGTGCCAGCAGCGTACATCGGGGCGGGAACACCGGGGAGCTGTTTTTT.

This clone has only one observation. The chain uses TRBV28 and TRBJ2-6, with a tentative D call TRBD2 (6 bases). The CDR3 spans 14 residues. Germline-derived CDR1 and CDR2 are MDHEN and SYDVKM. The V gene lost 6 bases and the J gene lost 6 bases, with 12 bases spanning the gap. In DNA form, the CDR3 reads TGTGCCAGCAGCCCGGGGGTGAAGGCCAACGTCCTGACTTTC. The encoded protein is CASSPGVKANVLTF.

The chain combines TRBV7-2 with TRBJ2-2; TRBD2 agrees at 10 bases. Germline V gene data show CDR1 as SGHTA and CDR2 as FQGNSA. There are 19 residues in the CDR3. The trim removed 5 bases at V and 5 bases at J, leaving 17 bases unmatched. CDR3 protein: CASSKKQGLAGVVTGELFF. In DNA form, the CDR3 reads TGTGCCAGCAGCAAAAAACAGGGGCTAGCGGGAGTCGTTACCGGGGAGCTGTTTTTT.

The V gene is TRBV7-9, the J gene TRBJ2-3; TRBD2 might be the D (5 bases). The CDR3 consists of 13 residues. V was clipped by 4 bases and J by 2 bases, with 7 bases between them. Per the germline V gene, CDR1 is SEHNR and CDR2 is FQNEAQ (reference sequence). CDR3 in DNA: TGTGCCAGCAGCTCGGACTTCACAGATACGCAGTATTTT. Protein: CASSSDFTDTQYF. The complete variable domain, with remaining parts taken from reference TRBV7-9 and TRBJ2-3, reads DTGVSQNPRHKITKRGQNVTFRCDPISEHNRLYWYRQTLGQGPEFLTYFQNEAQLEKSRLLSDRFSAERPKGSFSTLEIQRTEQGDSAMYLCASSSDFTDTQYFGPGTRLTVL.

This rearrangement joins TRBV29-1 to TRBJ1-1; D perhaps matches TRBD1 (5 bases). Trimming removed 3 bases at V and 0 bases at J, with 11 bases between. The germline V gene has CDR1 SQVTM and CDR2 ANQGSEA. This CDR3 region has 14 residues. In DNA, the CDR3 is TGCAGCGTTGAGGGGGAGCTGATGAACACTGAAGCTTTCTTT. It yields the protein CSVEGELMNTEAFF.

The V call is TRBV28, the J call TRBJ1-1; D possibly corresponds to TRBD1 (5 bases). This CDR3 spans 16 amino acids. The V gene lost 7 bases and the J gene lost 1 base, with 19 bases spanning the gap. Germline V lookup: CDR1 MDHEN, CDR2 SYDVKM. CDR3 in DNA: TGTGCCAGCACCGGGACGGCGCCGTTCGGGAACACTGAAGCTTTCTTT. Encoded protein: CASTGTAPFGNTEAFF.

CDR3 coding DNA: TGCAGCGCCAGAGTTCGCGGACAGGGGGAAATGGTTGCTCGCTACGAGCAGTACTTC. Translated: CSARVRGQGEMVARYEQYF. V and J are TRBV29-1 and TRBJ2-7; 10 nucleotides match TRBD1. Germline V gene data show CDR1 as SQVTM and CDR2 as ANQGSEA. The CDR3 runs 19 residues. Trimming cost V 7 bases and J 3 bases; bases outside gene matches: 24.

The V call is TRBV27, the J call TRBJ2-1; D gene unclear. CDR1 and CDR2 from the germline V gene are MNHEY and SMNVEV (reference sequence). Trimming stripped 3 bases from V and 0 bases from J, with 9 bases between. CDR3 length: 15 amino acids. CDR3 DNA sequence: TGTGCCAGCAGTTTTTACACTGGCTCCTACAATGAGCAGTTCTTC. Translating it yields CASSFYTGSYNEQFF.